Included here is one TCR beta chain sequence, with context. The antigen is unknown. These data originate in a study of cytomegalovirus exposure and HLA in healthy donors. Whole-study context: HLA-typed donors were the source of 86 million or so unique TCRs held in an early data release.

General study results and limits: Associated with cytomegalovirus, according to the listing, were around 160 TCR beta chains.

CDR1 and CDR2 (germline): SNHLY, FYNNEI. Germline trimming cut 6 bases from V and 7 bases from J; bases unmatched to any gene: 2. CDR3 length: 12 residues. Primers: 60 Vbeta forward and 13 Jbeta reverse. Original analysis: Some 11 million of the 80 million or so unique TCR beta chains counted in a later analysis were shared. Sequencing was performed with immunoSEQ multiplex PCR; in TCRdb, only in-frame clones are kept and a portion is missing. V and J calls and clone size come straight from that table; D and trimming were deduced from the DNA. The sample lists about 59,000 clones; 80% were seen once. The chain recombines TRBV2 with TRBJ2-5; 10 nucleotides agree with TRBD1. Sequencing was performed on PBMCs. The TCR comes from a woman in her thirties or forties in good health and CMV-seronegative. For the CDR3, the DNA is TGTGCCAGCAGGGACAGGGGGGGGACCCAGTACTTC. Protein: CASRDRGGTQYF.